Listed below are T cell receptor beta chains from one sample, sequenced in a study of shared clonotypes between healthy human individuals. The table came from immunoSEQ multiplex PCR; TCRdb's copy has only in-frame clones and leaves some out. The data hold 2 million to 2.5 million clones, with 85% to 95% observed a single time. Sequencing was performed on naive CD4+ T cells from PBMCs. The receptor source for this set is a man aged 18 to 30 in good health. Some clones in this sample may be carry-over from other donors' samples. CDR3s include the opening cysteine and the closing phenylalanine or tryptophan. A D gene is named only where the DNA matches it firmly. A row's size may be missing; if present it is once, few, many or a size class.

J: TRBJ2-2
V: TRBV19
size: -
D: TRBD2
CDR3: CASSTWTSGSNTGELFF
DNA: TGTGCCAGTAGTACATGGACTAGCGGATCGAACACCGGGGAGCTGTTTTTT

J: TRBJ2-3
V: TRBV28
size: -
D: TRBD2
CDR3: CASRGGSFTDTQYF
DNA: TGTGCCAGCAGGGGGGGGAGTTTCACAGATACGCAGTATTTT

J: TRBJ1-2
V: TRBV7-2
size: -
D: -
CDR3: CASSTSGTKTYGYTF
DNA: TGTGCCAGCAGCACTTCCGGGACGAAAACCTATGGCTACACCTTC

J: TRBJ2-2
V: TRBV5-1
size: -
D: TRBD2
CDR3: CASSLVPGKLREEPNTGELFF
DNA: TGCGCCAGCAGCTTGGTACCCGGGAAGCTGCGGGAGGAACCGAACACCGGGGAGCTGTTTTTT

J: TRBJ2-1
V: TRBV11-2
size: -
D: TRBD2
CDR3: CASSLAGGPSYNEQFF
DNA: TGTGCCAGCAGCTTAGCGGGAGGGCCCTCTTACAATGAGCAGTTCTTC

J: TRBJ2-7
V: TRBV27
size: -
D: TRBD2
CDR3: CASSKLGLAGVEQYF
DNA: TGTGCCAGCAGTAAATTGGGGCTAGCGGGAGTGGAGCAGTACTTC

J: TRBJ1-2
V: TRBV6-6
size: -
D: -
CDR3: CASSSTDTSYGYTF
DNA: TGTGCCAGCAGTTCCACGGACACCTCCTATGGCTACACCTTC

J: TRBJ2-7
V: TRBV7-9
size: -
D: -
CDR3: CASSQMLKGEQYF
DNA: TGTGCCAGCAGCCAGATGCTTAAGGGCGAGCAGTACTTC

J: TRBJ1-6
V: TRBV25-1
size: -
D: -
CDR3: CASSDRSSYNSPLHF
DNA: TGTGCCAGCAGTGACAGAAGCTCCTATAATTCACCCCTCCACTTT

J: TRBJ1-5
V: TRBV10-3
size: few
D: -
CDR3: CAISQELHQPQHF
DNA: TGTGCCATCAGTCAGGAGTTGCATCAGCCCCAGCATTTT

J: TRBJ1-3
V: TRBV9
size: -
D: -
CDR3: CASSILDSGLSGNTIYF
DNA: TGTGCCAGCAGCATTTTGGACAGTGGTCTCTCTGGAAACACCATATATTTT

J: TRBJ2-2
V: TRBV18
size: few
D: -
CDR3: CASSPELGNTGELFF
DNA: TGTGCCAGCTCTCCGGAATTGGGGAACACCGGGGAGCTGTTTTTT

J: TRBJ2-3
V: TRBV28
size: -
D: -
CDR3: CASSSLGAGAFTDTQYF
DNA: TGTGCCAGCAGTTCCCTTGGGGCAGGCGCCTTTACAGATACGCAGTATTTT

J: TRBJ2-3
V: TRBV30
size: -
D: TRBD2
CDR3: CAWIPGLAGPDTQYF
DNA: TGTGCCTGGATCCCAGGACTAGCGGGACCAGATACGCAGTATTTT

J: TRBJ2-7
V: TRBV6-1
size: -
D: TRBD2
CDR3: CASTGSGPPGYEQYF
DNA: TGTGCCAGCACAGGTAGCGGGCCCCCCGGGTACGAGCAGTACTTC

J: TRBJ1-2
V: TRBV6-5
size: -
D: TRBD1
CDR3: CASSSTGTGYGYTF
DNA: TGTGCCAGCAGCTCTACTGGGACAGGTTATGGCTACACCTTC

J: TRBJ2-7
V: TRBV4-2
size: -
D: -
CDR3: CASSQPPRSEQYF
DNA: TGTGCCAGCAGCCAGCCGCCGAGATCCGAGCAGTACTTC

J: TRBJ2-7
V: TRBV5-1
size: -
D: -
CDR3: CASSLTGQSSYEQYF
DNA: TGCGCCAGCAGCTTGACAGGCCAGAGCTCCTACGAGCAGTACTTC

J: TRBJ2-1
V: TRBV5-1
size: -
D: -
CDR3: CASSLEGLYNEQFF
DNA: TGCGCCAGCAGCTTGGAAGGCCTCTACAATGAGCAGTTCTTC

J: TRBJ2-6
V: TRBV29-1
size: -
D: -
CDR3: CSVQQGTWANVLTF
DNA: TGCAGCGTGCAACAGGGGACTTGGGCCAACGTCCTGACTTTC

J: TRBJ1-1
V: TRBV7-3
size: -
D: TRBD1
CDR3: CASSSAPGQPLQAFF
DNA: TGTGCCAGCAGCTCAGCGCCGGGACAGCCACTTCAAGCTTTCTTT

J: TRBJ2-1
V: TRBV10-1
size: -
D: -
CDR3: CASSDGYLTPNEQFF
DNA: TGCGCCAGCAGTGACGGCTACCTAACCCCCAATGAGCAGTTCTTC